This TCR beta chain emerged from a study of beta chain features in type 1 diabetes. In total, each donor contributed a single heparinised blood draw that averaged roughly 100 mL. This clone was picked up a small number of times. What it binds is unknown. General observations from the study: Among all four CD4+ subsets, Type 1 diabetes patients had TCRB CDR3s that were moderately but significantly shorter. The study found that naive, central memory and Treg TCRB repertoires appeared more similar in patients than in healthy donors. Sequencing of cDNA might inflate the share of cells that strongly express TCR.

The whole isolated RNA underwent reverse transcription, so sequencing captured expressed TCRB transcripts. Roughly 3.6 million reads was the average for naive, central memory and regulatory T cell samples. Clones were read by immunoSEQ multiplex PCR, and TCRdb kept only the in-frame ones, dropping some. The sample has around 690,000 clones; under 15% are singletons. The CDR3 totals 15 residues. CDR1 is SNHLY and CDR2 is FYNNEI in the germline V gene. The V end was cut by 4 bases, the J end by 4 bases, with 14 bases between. The rearrangement links TRBV2 to TRBJ2-1; D assignment may be TRBD1 or TRBD2 (5 bases each). Sequencing was carried out using naive CD4+ T cells from blood. The sequence was collected from a young man with type 1 diabetes. Here the CDR3 DNA reads TGTGCCAGCAGTGCTCGGGGCTGGACGTACAATGAGCAGTTCTTC. The encoded protein is CASSARGWTYNEQFF.